The clone carrying this T cell receptor beta chain was seen a few times. Its antigen is undetermined. The CDR3 spans 14 residues. Germline V lookup: CDR1 SGHRS, CDR2 YFSETQ. Deletions cut 1 base from V and 0 bases from J, with 8 bases between. The data belong to a study of CD4 T cells in relation to SARS-CoV-2 and coronaviruses. For the study at large: TCR beta CDR3s were sequenced after approximately nine-day antigen culture of PBMCs.

Clones were sequenced by immunoSEQ multiplex PCR, and TCRdb holds only the in-frame ones, with some missing. The sample lists around 20,000 clones; about 74% were seen once. Unexposed donor CD4+ T cells date from 2011-2018, before the COVID-19 pandemic. CD4+ T cells were isolated from the cells after less than 13 days of culture. Sequencing was done on a sample of CD4+ T cells from PBMCs, cultured in vitro. The chain recombines TRBV5-1 with TRBJ2-7; the D is unclear. The sequence was obtained from a human donor in good health. The CDR3 here is CASSLSTDSYEQYF. The CDR3, as DNA: TGCGCCAGCAGCTTGAGTACGGACTCCTACGAGCAGTACTTC.